This TCR beta chain was sequenced for a study of T cell clusters in autoimmune cytopenias. CDR1 is DFQATT, CDR2 SNEGSKA, per germline (reference sequence). The CDR3 totals 14 residues. TRB was amplified by touch-down multiplex PCR, primer pools A and B combined. TCRdb re-called the multiplex PCR reads, yielding one record per CDR3 amino acid sequence without DNA. The clone table shows about 5,500 distinct CDR3 sequences, with the ten largest holding approximately 7%. TRB amplification used approximately 270 ng of peripheral blood genomic DNA. This sample was shared with a second study, whose subject was T cell repertoires in aging, cancer and after chemotherapy.

This chain uses TRBV20-1 with TRBJ2-5; TCRdb picks TRBD2, but there is no DNA to check that call. The sequence was collected from a human donor in good health. Sequenced material: peripheral blood. The chain's CDR3 is CSARPAGGLETQYF.